Each of the 25 T cell receptor beta chains below was sequenced from the same sample in a study of blood T cell repertoires in COVID-19. Sequencing was performed with immunoSEQ multiplex PCR; in TCRdb, only in-frame clones are kept and a portion is missing. Of roughly 200,000 clones in the sample, 88% are singletons; the top ten hold 6%. The sample consisted of peripheral blood. These TCRs come from a man aged 35-49 years with active or convalescent COVID-19.

The chain combines TRBV12-3 or TRBV12-4 with TRBJ1-6; no definite D call. Trimming shortened V by 4 bases and J by 7 bases, and 8 bases separated the two germline ends. The CDR3 has 13 residues. CDR3 DNA sequence: TGTGCCAGCAGTTCCCGGAGCAATTCACCCCTCCACTTT. This codes for CASSSRSNSPLHF.

The chain couples TRBV5-1 to TRBJ1-4; a weak D match, TRBD1 (6 bases). The CDR3 is 16 amino acids. With 0 bases removed from V and 2 bases from J, the gap between germline ends came to 11 bases. CDR1 is SGHRS and CDR2 is YFSETQ in the germline V gene. The CDR3 DNA reads TGCGCCAGCAGCTTGGATACAGGGTCGACTAATGAAAAACTGTTTTTT. Amino acid sequence: CASSLDTGSTNEKLFF.

V and J are TRBV19 and TRBJ1-3, with 10 bases aligning to TRBD1. Germline CDR1 reads LNHDA; CDR2 reads SQIVND (reference sequence). V lost 7 bases, J lost 3 bases, and 3 bases stayed unmatched. The CDR3 extends over 14 amino acids. The CDR3 DNA reads TGTGCCAGTAAAGACAGGGGGCTTGGAAACACCATATATTTT. Its translation: CASKDRGLGNTIYF.

The V call is TRBV30, the J call TRBJ1-1; no clear D. V shed 2 bases and J shed 3 bases, with 10 bases lying between them. The CDR3 contains 13 residues. CDR1 is GTSNPN, CDR2 SVGIG, per germline (reference sequence). The CDR3 DNA is TGTGCCTGGAGTCCACAGCCTGACACTGAAGCTTTCTTT. It is translated as CAWSPQPDTEAFF.

The V gene is TRBV19, the J gene TRBJ2-4, with 11 positions matching TRBD2. The V gene's germline CDR1 is LNHDA and CDR2 SQIVND (reference sequence). This CDR3 has 19 residues. V gave up 0 bases and J gave up 0 bases; unmatched junction bases: 7. CDR3 in DNA: TGTGCCAGTAGTATAGACCGGGGACTAGCGGATCTAGCCAAAAACATTCAGTACTTC. As protein: CASSIDRGLADLAKNIQYF. Using reference TRBV19 and TRBJ2-4 for the parts outside the CDR3, the full variable domain is DGGITQSPKYLFRKEGQNVTLSCEQNLNHDAMYWYRQDPGQGLRLIYYSQIVNDFQKGDIAEGYSVSREKKESFPLTVTSAQKNPTAFYLCASSIDRGLADLAKNIQYFGAGTRLSVL.

The chain has TRBV28 and TRBJ2-5; 16 nucleotides match TRBD2. In germline, CDR1 is MDHEN, CDR2 SYDVKM. The ends lost 5 bases at V and 8 bases at J; junction bases unmatched: 11. The CDR3 consists of 17 residues. CDR3 in amino acids: CASSPPGLAGGGGTQYF. The CDR3 DNA reads as TGTGCCAGCAGTCCTCCGGGACTAGCGGGAGGGGGGGGTACCCAGTACTTC.

This rearrangement joins TRBV19 to TRBJ1-2; D is uncertain. V dropped 7 bases and J dropped 2 bases, with 14 bases sitting between them. The germline CDR1 and CDR2 sequences are LNHDA and SQIVND (reference sequence). The CDR3 contains 14 residues. CDR3 DNA sequence: TGTGCCAGTAATACAGCCAACCTAAACTATGGCTACACCTTC. Translating it yields CASNTANLNYGYTF.

The chain uses TRBV3-1 (or the pseudogene TRBV3-2) and TRBJ1-1; 8 nucleotides agree with TRBD1. V lost 5 bases, J lost 5 bases, and 13 bases stayed unmatched. This CDR3 has 16 amino acids. Per germline, CDR1 LGHDT and CDR2 YNNKEL (reference sequence). For the CDR3, the DNA is TGTGCCAGCAGCGCCGATCGACGACAGGGGAATACTGAAGCTTTCTTT. It codes for CASSADRRQGNTEAFF.

The rearrangement links TRBV27 to TRBJ2-3, with 12 bases matching TRBD2. With 7 bases clipped from V and 6 bases from J, the junction kept 8 bases outside the gene matches. Germline V CDR1 and CDR2: MNHEY, SMNVEV (reference sequence). The CDR3 covers 15 residues. This CDR3 is CASMASGGALDTQYF. CDR3 in DNA: TGTGCCAGCATGGCTAGCGGGGGGGCTTTGGATACGCAGTATTTT.

The gene calls are TRBV11-3 and TRBJ1-2, with 9 positions matching TRBD1. Germline-derived CDR1 and CDR2 are SGHNT and YENEEA. CDR3 length: 15 amino acids. V lost 5 bases to trimming and J lost 4 bases; unmatched junction nucleotides: 8. This CDR3 is CASSPRDRETYGYTF. The DNA for the CDR3 is TGTGCCAGCAGCCCCCGGGACAGGGAGACCTATGGCTACACCTTC.

The chain is built from TRBV6-2 or TRBV6-3 and TRBJ2-7, with D possibly being TRBD1 (5 bases). Germline lookup yields CDR1 MNHEY and CDR2 SVGEGT. Trimming removed 2 bases from V and 5 bases from J, with 16 bases in between. This CDR3 region has 15 residues. This CDR3 is CASSYITRVIDEQYF. The CDR3 coding sequence is TGTGCCAGCAGTTACATCACCAGGGTGATAGACGAGCAGTACTTC.

This chain uses TRBV6-5 with TRBJ2-7; no firm D call. Germline-derived CDR1 and CDR2 are MNHEY and SVGAGI. The CDR3 has 13 amino acids. Trimming took 6 bases from V and 3 from J, leaving 12 bases between them. CDR3 nucleotide sequence: TGTGCCAGCAGCCTCGCGAGGAACTACGAGCAGTACTTC. Its protein product is CASSLARNYEQYF.

This clone was counted a single time. This chain connects TRBV3-1 (or the pseudogene TRBV3-2) to TRBJ1-4; 7 nucleotides agree with TRBD1. The length of the CDR3 is 14 residues. V lost 4 bases to trimming and J lost 8 bases; unmatched junction nucleotides: 7. Germline CDR1 reads LGHDT; CDR2 reads YNNKEL (reference sequence). The CDR3 region is CASSPTPGQEKLFF. The CDR3 region has the DNA TGTGCCAGCAGCCCAACCCCGGGACAGGAAAAACTGTTTTTT.

This clone was detected only once. This chain links TRBV6-4 with TRBJ2-7; the match to TRBD1 covers 9 bases. Trimming at V came to 4 bases and at J to 1 base, leaving 2 bases not matched to a gene. Germline loops: CDR1 MRHNA, CDR2 SNTAGT. The CDR3 runs 14 residues. The CDR3 here is CASSADRGSYEQYF. For the CDR3, the DNA is TGTGCCAGCAGTGCTGACAGGGGGTCCTACGAGCAGTACTTC.

V gene TRBV5-1 combines with J gene TRBJ2-7; 9 bases match TRBD2. The trim removed 4 bases at V and 6 bases at J, leaving 8 bases unmatched. The length of the CDR3 is 14 residues. Germline values: CDR1 SGHRS, CDR2 YFSETQ. CDR3 in amino acids: CASSLPGLAFEQYF. The CDR3, as DNA: TGCGCCAGCAGCCTACCGGGACTAGCTTTCGAGCAGTACTTC.

The gene calls are TRBV28 and TRBJ1-1; D is ambiguous. The V gene lost 6 bases and the J gene lost 0 bases, with 17 bases spanning the gap. CDR3 length: 16 residues. CDR1 is MDHEN, CDR2 SYDVKM, per germline. DNA of the CDR3: TGTGCCAGCAGCCAATCCCCAGCGGGGATGAACACTGAAGCTTTCTTT. Protein product: CASSQSPAGMNTEAFF.

The rearrangement joins TRBV18 to TRBJ2-2; a weak D match, TRBD2 (5 bases). This CDR3 region has 16 residues. With 3 bases removed from V and 4 bases from J, the gap between germline ends came to 15 bases. Per germline, CDR1 KGHSH and CDR2 LQKENI. The CDR3 is CASSPSSGTGTGELFF. The CDR3 DNA is TGTGCCAGCTCACCCTCGAGCGGAACGGGCACCGGGGAGCTGTTTTTT.

V gene TRBV7-9 combines with J gene TRBJ1-2; 7 bases agree with TRBD1. Germline assignment: CDR1 SEHNR and CDR2 FQNEAQ (reference sequence). V shed 4 bases, J shed 5 bases, and the junction held 13 bases outside the gene matches. This CDR3 is built from 16 residues. CDR3 protein: CASSSHEEGAGYGYTF. DNA of the CDR3: TGTGCCAGCAGCTCACATGAGGAGGGGGCGGGGTATGGCTACACCTTC.

The chain couples TRBV5-4 to TRBJ1-1; weak D call: TRBD1 (6 bases). V lost 5 bases to trimming and J lost 5 bases, with 16 bases between them. Germline CDR1 reads SGHNT; CDR2 reads YYREEE (reference sequence). The CDR3 has 14 residues. DNA of the CDR3: TGTGCCAGCAGGCAGATTGGGGGCGGGACTGAAGCTTTCTTT. Its translation is CASRQIGGGTEAFF. Looking up the rest from reference TRBV5-4 and TRBJ1-1 gives the full variable domain: ETGVTQSPTHLIKTRGQQVTLRCSSQSGHNTVSWYQQALGQGPQFIFQYYREEENGRGNFPPRFSGLQFPNYSSELNVNALELDDSALYLCASRQIGGGTEAFFGQGTRLTVV.

The chain recombines TRBV18 with TRBJ1-1, with a weak D call TRBD1 (5 bases). CDR3 length: 15 residues. Trimming stripped 3 bases from V and 4 bases from J, with 15 bases between. Per the germline V gene, CDR1 is KGHSH and CDR2 is LQKENI. The CDR3 coding sequence is TGTGCCAGCTCACCGTTGGGGGGAGAGGGCACTGAAGCTTTCTTT. Translation: CASSPLGGEGTEAFF.

The rearrangement links TRBV5-4 to TRBJ1-2; 12 nucleotides align to TRBD1. Germline V gives CDR1 SGHNT, CDR2 YYREEE (reference sequence). V was pared by 3 bases and J by 6 bases, with 6 bases of the junction left unmatched. This CDR3 region has 15 residues. The CDR3 sequence is CASSSNRDRGHGYTF. DNA of the CDR3: TGTGCCAGCAGCTCCAACCGGGACAGGGGGCATGGCTACACCTTC.

The chain combines TRBV11-2 with TRBJ2-1; D is unresolved. Germline lookup yields CDR1 SGHAT and CDR2 FQNNGV. The CDR3 contains 12 residues. V was cut by 1 base and J by 6 bases, with 4 bases left in between. In DNA, the CDR3 is TGTGCCAGCAGCTTAGTCTTCAATGAGCAGTTCTTC. It specifies CASSLVFNEQFF. Combining the CDR3 with reference TRBV11-2 and TRBJ2-1 gives the whole variable domain EAGVAQSPRYKIIEKRQSVAFWCNPISGHATLYWYQQILGQGPKLLIQFQNNGVVDDSQLPKDRFSAERLKGVDSTLKIQPAKLEDSAVYLCASSLVFNEQFFGPGTRLTVL.

This clone appeared a few times. The chain has TRBV5-1 and TRBJ2-3; TRBD1 matches 9 bases. The CDR3 is 15 residues long. V was pared by 4 bases and J by 4 bases, with 7 bases of the junction left unmatched. Germline V lookup: CDR1 SGHRS, CDR2 YFSETQ. This CDR3 reads CASSPEGQGPDTQYF. The CDR3 DNA is TGCGCCAGCAGCCCGGAGGGACAGGGCCCAGATACGCAGTATTTT.

The V gene is TRBV5-1, the J gene TRBJ1-1; 7 bases agree with TRBD1. Trimming at V came to 1 base and at J to 6 bases, leaving 12 bases not matched to a gene. The CDR3 contains 16 residues. Germline V CDR1 and CDR2: SGHRS, YFSETQ. DNA for the CDR3: TGCGCCAGCAGCTTGAACGCGGACAGGCCAAACGCTGAAGCTTTCTTT. Translation gives CASSLNADRPNAEAFF.

V is TRBV9 and J is TRBJ1-4; the D is unclear. This CDR3 is built from 13 residues. V was clipped by 7 bases and J by 14 bases, with 21 bases between them. Germline CDR1 SGDLS, CDR2 YYNGEE. The CDR3 protein is CASGRGSDRELFF. The CDR3 bases are TGTGCCAGCGGTCGCGGGTCAGACCGTGAGCTGTTTTTT.